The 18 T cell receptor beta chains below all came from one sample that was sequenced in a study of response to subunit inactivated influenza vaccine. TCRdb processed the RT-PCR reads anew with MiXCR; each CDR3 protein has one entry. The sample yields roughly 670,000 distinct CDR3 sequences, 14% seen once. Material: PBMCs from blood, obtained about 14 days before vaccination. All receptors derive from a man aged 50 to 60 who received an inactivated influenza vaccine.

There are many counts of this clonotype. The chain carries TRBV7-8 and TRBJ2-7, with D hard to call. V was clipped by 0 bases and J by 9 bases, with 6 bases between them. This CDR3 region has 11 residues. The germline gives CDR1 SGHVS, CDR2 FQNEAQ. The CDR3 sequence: CASSLAEGQYF. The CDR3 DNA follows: TGTGCCAGCAGCTTAGCGGAAGGGCAGTACTTC.

In nucleotides, the CDR3 is TGCAGTGCTAGAGATCTCGGGACCAGGGAGCTGTTTTTT. Protein: CSARDLGTRELFF. The rearrangement links TRBV20-1 to TRBJ2-2; D may be TRBD1 or TRBD2 (5 bases each). Germline assignment: CDR1 DFQATT and CDR2 SNEGSKA (reference sequence). CDR3 size: 13 residues. V lost 0 bases to trimming and J lost 9 bases, with 11 bases between them.

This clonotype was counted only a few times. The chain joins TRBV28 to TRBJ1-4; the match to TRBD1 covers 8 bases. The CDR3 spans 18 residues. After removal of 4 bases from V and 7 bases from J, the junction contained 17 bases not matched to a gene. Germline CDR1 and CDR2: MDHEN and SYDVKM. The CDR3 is CASSSVPGRQGFGEKLFF. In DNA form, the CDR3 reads TGTGCCAGCAGTTCGGTTCCAGGCCGACAGGGGTTTGGTGAAAAACTGTTTTTT.

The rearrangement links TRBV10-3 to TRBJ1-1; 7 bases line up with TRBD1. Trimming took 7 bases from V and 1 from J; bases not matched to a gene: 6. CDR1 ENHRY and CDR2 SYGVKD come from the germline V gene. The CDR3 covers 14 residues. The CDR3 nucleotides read TGTGCCATCACCACAGGGGTGACGAACACTGAAGCTTTCTTT. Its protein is CAITTGVTNTEAFF.

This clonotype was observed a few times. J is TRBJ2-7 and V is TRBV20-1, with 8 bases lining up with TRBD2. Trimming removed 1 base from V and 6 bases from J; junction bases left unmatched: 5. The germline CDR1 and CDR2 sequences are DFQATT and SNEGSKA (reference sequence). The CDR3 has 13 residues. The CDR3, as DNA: TGCAGTGCTAGAGCCTCCGGGACTAGCGAGCAGTACTTC. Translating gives CSARASGTSEQYF.

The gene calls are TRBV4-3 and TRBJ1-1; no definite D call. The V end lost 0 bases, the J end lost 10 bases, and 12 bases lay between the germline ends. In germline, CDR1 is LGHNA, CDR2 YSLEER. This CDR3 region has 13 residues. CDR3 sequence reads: CASSQEGGSAAFF. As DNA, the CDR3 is TGCGCCAGCAGCCAAGAGGGAGGATCGGCAGCTTTCTTT.

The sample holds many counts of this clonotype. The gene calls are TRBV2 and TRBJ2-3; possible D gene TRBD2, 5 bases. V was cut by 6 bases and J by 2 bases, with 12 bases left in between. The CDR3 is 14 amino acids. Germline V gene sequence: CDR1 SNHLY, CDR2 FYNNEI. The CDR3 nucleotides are TGTGCCAGCAGCCTAGCTAGGGCCACAGATACGCAGTATTTT. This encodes CASSLARATDTQYF.

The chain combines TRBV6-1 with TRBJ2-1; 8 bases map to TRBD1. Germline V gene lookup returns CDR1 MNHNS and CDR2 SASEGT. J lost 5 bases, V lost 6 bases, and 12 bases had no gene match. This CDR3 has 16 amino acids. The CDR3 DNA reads TGTGCCAGCAGGGTTTTTTGGACAGGGCCCCACAATGAGCAGTTCTTC. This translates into CASRVFWTGPHNEQFF.

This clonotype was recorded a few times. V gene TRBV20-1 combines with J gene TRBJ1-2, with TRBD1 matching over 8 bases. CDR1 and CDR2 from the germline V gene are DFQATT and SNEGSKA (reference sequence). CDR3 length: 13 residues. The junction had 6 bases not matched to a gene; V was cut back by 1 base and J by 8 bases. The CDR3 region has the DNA TGCAGTGCTAGAGGGACAGGGCATCGAGGCTACACCTTC. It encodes CSARGTGHRGYTF.

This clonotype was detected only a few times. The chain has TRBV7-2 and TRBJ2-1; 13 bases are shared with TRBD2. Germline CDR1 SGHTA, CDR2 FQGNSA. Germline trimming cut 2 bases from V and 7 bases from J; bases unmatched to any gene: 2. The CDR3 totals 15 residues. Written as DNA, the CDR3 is TGTGCCAGCAGCTTAACTAGCGGGAGGGTGAATGAGCAGTTCTTC. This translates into CASSLTSGRVNEQFF. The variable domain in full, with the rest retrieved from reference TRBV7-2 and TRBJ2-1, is GAGVSQSPSNKVTEKGKDVELRCDPISGHTALYWYRQSLGQGLEFLIYFQGNSAPDKSGLPSDRFSAERTGGSVSTLTIQRTQQEDSAVYLCASSLTSGRVNEQFFGPGTRLTVL.

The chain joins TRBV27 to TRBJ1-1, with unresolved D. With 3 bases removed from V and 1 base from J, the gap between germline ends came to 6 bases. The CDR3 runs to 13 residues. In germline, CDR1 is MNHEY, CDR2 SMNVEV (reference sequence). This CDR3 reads CASSFWGNTEAFF. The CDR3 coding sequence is TGTGCCAGCAGTTTTTGGGGGAACACTGAAGCTTTCTTT.

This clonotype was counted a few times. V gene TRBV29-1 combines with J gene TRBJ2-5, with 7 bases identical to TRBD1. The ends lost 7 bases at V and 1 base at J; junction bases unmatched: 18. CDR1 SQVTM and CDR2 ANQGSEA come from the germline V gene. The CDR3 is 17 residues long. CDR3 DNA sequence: TGCAGCGCCGCGGTTCGGACAGGCGGAAAGGTCCAAGAGACCCAGTACTTC. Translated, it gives CSAAVRTGGKVQETQYF.

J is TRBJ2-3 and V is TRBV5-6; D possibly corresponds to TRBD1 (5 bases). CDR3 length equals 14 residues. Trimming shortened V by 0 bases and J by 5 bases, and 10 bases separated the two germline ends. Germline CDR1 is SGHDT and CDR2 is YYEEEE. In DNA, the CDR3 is TGTGCCAGCAGCTTGGTCAGGGATCGAGATACGCAGTATTTT. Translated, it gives CASSLVRDRDTQYF.

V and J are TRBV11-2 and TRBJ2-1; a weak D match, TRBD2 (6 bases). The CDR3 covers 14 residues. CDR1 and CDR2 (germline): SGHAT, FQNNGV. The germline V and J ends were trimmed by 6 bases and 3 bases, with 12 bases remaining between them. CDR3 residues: CASRPSANYNEQFF. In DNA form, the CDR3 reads TGTGCCAGCAGACCTAGCGCGAACTACAATGAGCAGTTCTTC.

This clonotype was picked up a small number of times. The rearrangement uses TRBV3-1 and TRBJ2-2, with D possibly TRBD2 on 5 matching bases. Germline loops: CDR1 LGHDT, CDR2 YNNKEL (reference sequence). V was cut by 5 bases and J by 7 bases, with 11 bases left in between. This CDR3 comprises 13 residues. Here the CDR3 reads CASSAYGIGELFF. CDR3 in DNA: TGTGCCAGCAGCGCCTACGGGATCGGGGAGCTGTTTTTT. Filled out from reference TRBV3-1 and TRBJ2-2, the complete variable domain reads DTAVSQTPKYLVTQMGNDKSIKCEQNLGHDTMYWYKQDSKKFLKIMFSYNNKELIINETVPNRFSPKSPDKAHLNLHINSLELGDSAVYFCASSAYGIGELFFGEGSRLTVL.

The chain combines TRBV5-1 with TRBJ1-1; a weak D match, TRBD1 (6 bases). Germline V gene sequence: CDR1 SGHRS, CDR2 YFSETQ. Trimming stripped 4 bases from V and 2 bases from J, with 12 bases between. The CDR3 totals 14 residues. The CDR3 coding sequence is TGCGCCAGCAGCCCCTGGGGGGCTAACACTGAAGCTTTCTTT. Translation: CASSPWGANTEAFF.

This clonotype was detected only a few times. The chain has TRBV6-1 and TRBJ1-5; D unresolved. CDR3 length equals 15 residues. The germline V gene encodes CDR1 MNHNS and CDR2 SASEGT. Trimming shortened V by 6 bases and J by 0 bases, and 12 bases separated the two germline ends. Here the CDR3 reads CASRKSAGSNQPQHF. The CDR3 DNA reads TGTGCCAGCAGAAAGTCCGCGGGTAGCAATCAGCCCCAGCATTTT.

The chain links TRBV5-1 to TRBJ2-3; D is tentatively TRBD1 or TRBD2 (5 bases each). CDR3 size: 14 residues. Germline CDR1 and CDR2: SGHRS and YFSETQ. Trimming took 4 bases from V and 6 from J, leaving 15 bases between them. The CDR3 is CASSPMLGDDTQYF. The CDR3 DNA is TGCGCCAGCAGCCCTATGCTGGGGGATGATACGCAGTATTTT.